The subject of this entry is one T cell receptor (beta chain). Its specificity is unknown. The CDR3 is 16 amino acids. The germline V gene encodes CDR1 SNHLY and CDR2 FYNNEI. V lost 4 bases and J lost 7, with 19 bases in between. The data were produced by immunoSEQ multiplex PCR, yet TCRdb's version contains in-frame clones alone and is incomplete. The sample contains 150,000 or so clones, just over 90% of which appear only once. This sample is drawn from a study of T cell responses to AZD1222 COVID-19 vaccine. Background on the study: Second doses at about 4 or about 12 weeks were pooled.

The study's findings and limits: Sampled repertoires all dated from after the peak T cell response.

This TCR derives from an adult in good health. Sequencing was performed on peripheral blood, taken on day 0 of AZD1222 vaccination. The chain employs TRBV2 and TRBJ1-4; TRBD1 might be the D (5 bases). The CDR3 bases are TGTGCCAGCAGTGGACGTTCGGGACTCCCTCCTGAAAAACTGTTTTTT. Its translation: CASSGRSGLPPEKLFF. The whole variable domain, filled in from reference TRBV2 and TRBJ1-4, reads EPEVTQTPSHQVTQMGQEVILRCVPISNHLYFYWYRQILGQKVEFLVSFYNNEISEKSEIFDDQFSVERPDGSNFTLKIRSTKLEDSAMYFCASSGRSGLPPEKLFFGSGTQLSVL.